This note documents a single T cell receptor (beta chain) sequence. Its antigen is currently unknown. Following RNA extraction, reverse transcription yielded cDNA that acted as the sequencing template. Measured with immunoSEQ multiplex PCR; TCRdb has only the in-frame clones, and not every one. The sample holds 100,000 to 140,000 clones, around 83% seen once. Treatment meaning: oral pan-JAK inhibitor, 5-10 mg twice daily. The entry originates in a study of CD8+ T cells in alopecia areata. About the research overall: For the treated group, dosing was oral tofacitinib at 5 to 10 mg twice daily. Study-level points and caveats: Resident alphabeta T-cell populations of normal skin are likewise subject to sequencing in scalp samples. Expanded CD8+ clones among the top 100, as well as scalp clonality, were significantly decreased by tofacitinib.

Trimming took 4 bases from V and 0 from J, leaving 14 bases between them. CDR1 is SGDLS and CDR2 is YYNGEE in the germline V gene. CDR3 length: 16 residues. This TCR derives from a human donor with alopecia areata. The rearrangement links TRBV9 to TRBJ2-4; D is tentatively TRBD1 or TRBD2 (5 bases each). The sequenced sample was CD8+ T cells sorted from blood, obtained at week 24, from a patient treated with tofacitinib. The CDR3: CASSPGDGLAKNIQYF. In DNA form, the CDR3 reads TGTGCCAGCAGCCCCGGGGACGGACTAGCCAAAAACATTCAGTACTTC. Combining the CDR3 with reference TRBV9 and TRBJ2-4 gives the whole variable domain DSGVTQTPKHLITATGQRVTLRCSPRSGDLSVYWYQQSLDQGLQFLIQYYNGEERAKGNILERFSAQQFPDLHSELNLSSLELGDSALYFCASSPGDGLAKNIQYFGAGTRLSVL.